The 14 T cell receptor beta chains below all came from one sample that was sequenced in a study of cytomegalovirus exposure and HLA in healthy donors. The PCR contained 60 Vbeta and 13 Jbeta primers. Only in-frame clones appear in the TCRdb table, and some are missing; sequencing was by immunoSEQ multiplex PCR. The sample has more than 85,000 clones; 80% to 85% are singletons. The sample comprised PBMCs. The receptor source for this set is a woman younger than 45 in good health and CMV-seronegative.

This chain connects TRBV7-9 to TRBJ2-5; TRBD2 might be the D (5 bases). CDR1 SEHNR and CDR2 FQNEAQ come from the germline V gene (reference sequence). Trimming cost V 6 bases and J 5 bases, with 16 bases left between them. There are 14 residues in the CDR3. CDR3: CASSLMRVPETQYF. The CDR3 DNA is TGTGCCAGCAGTCTCATGCGGGTTCCGGAGACCCAGTACTTC.

This clone was found a few times. This rearrangement joins TRBV27 to TRBJ2-5; D perhaps matches TRBD1 (9 bases). Trimming removed 1 base from V and 4 bases from J, with 16 bases in between. Germline assignment: CDR1 MNHEY and CDR2 SMNVEV (reference sequence). The CDR3 extends over 16 amino acids. The CDR3 DNA follows: TGTGCCAGCAGTTTATTGGGGACAGGGACTAGAGAGACCCAGTACTTC. It yields the protein CASSLLGTGTRETQYF.

The gene calls are TRBV6-5 and TRBJ1-4; D may be TRBD1 (6 bases). Germline CDR1 is MNHEY and CDR2 is SVGAGI. This CDR3 has 15 amino acids. V lost 0 bases and J lost 7, with 12 bases in between. DNA for the CDR3: TGTGCCAGCAGTTACTCCCCGAGGGGGAGTGAAAAACTGTTTTTT. Translated: CASSYSPRGSEKLFF.

This clone is a singleton in its sample. The rearrangement links TRBV5-4 to TRBJ2-5, with 10 bases fitting TRBD2. Germline CDR1 and CDR2: SGHNT and YYREEE (reference sequence). V lost 3 bases, J lost 0 bases, and 5 bases stayed unmatched. The CDR3 is made up of 16 amino acids. The CDR3: CASSSGLAEYQETQYF. Here the CDR3 DNA reads TGTGCCAGCAGCTCTGGACTAGCGGAGTACCAAGAGACCCAGTACTTC.

The chain combines TRBV6-1 with TRBJ2-2; 10 bases agree with TRBD2. The CDR3 totals 19 residues. Germline assignment: CDR1 MNHNS and CDR2 SASEGT. The J segment lost 1 base and the V segment lost 2 bases, leaving 10 bases of the junction unmatched. The CDR3 DNA sequence: TGTGCCAGCAGTGAAAGGGGGGGTAGCGGGAGGATGAACACCGGGGAGCTGTTTTTT. As protein: CASSERGGSGRMNTGELFF.

Concerning this clone itself: Other DNA sequences of this sample code for an identical CDR3. The rearrangement uses TRBV11-3 and TRBJ2-3, with D unclear. This CDR3 region has 13 residues. V dropped 5 bases and J dropped 4 bases, with 10 bases sitting between them. Germline assignment: CDR1 SGHNT and CDR2 YENEEA. CDR3 bases: TGTGCCAGCAGCCTAGGACGGGCAGATACGCAGTATTTT. Protein product: CASSLGRADTQYF.

The rearrangement links TRBV11-2 to TRBJ2-7, with 14 bases matching TRBD2. The CDR3 consists of 15 residues. Trimming removed 5 bases from V and 5 bases from J; junction bases left unmatched: 5. The germline V gene has CDR1 SGHAT and CDR2 FQNNGV. CDR3 DNA: TGTGCCAGCAGCCTCGGGACTAGCGGGAGCCACGAGCAGTACTTC. It is translated as CASSLGTSGSHEQYF.

The CDR3 spells CASSYRDRYYEQYF. DNA for the CDR3: TGTGCCAGCAGTTACCGGGACAGGTACTACGAGCAGTACTTC. The V gene is TRBV6-5, the J gene TRBJ2-7, with TRBD1 identical over 8 bases. This CDR3 has 14 residues. CDR1 and CDR2 from the germline V gene are MNHEY and SVGAGI. V shed 2 bases, J shed 3 bases, and the junction held 3 bases outside the gene matches.

This chain links TRBV7-2 with TRBJ2-1, with D possibly matching TRBD2 (6 bases). Trimming pared 5 bases from V and 0 bases from J, leaving 8 bases between. In germline, CDR1 is SGHTA, CDR2 FQGNSA. The CDR3 totals 14 residues. The CDR3 here is CASSRGISYNEQFF. CDR3 nucleotides: TGTGCCAGCAGCCGGGGGATCTCCTACAATGAGCAGTTCTTC.

The genes are TRBV7-2 and TRBJ2-7, with 13 bases identical to TRBD2. Germline CDR1 is SGHTA and CDR2 is FQGNSA. CDR3 length: 16 residues. V lost 1 base to trimming and J lost 12 bases; unmatched junction nucleotides: 12. CDR3 loop: CASSLVGLAGAPDGYF. DNA for the CDR3: TGTGCCAGCAGCTTAGTCGGACTAGCGGGAGCCCCCGATGGGTACTTC.

The rearrangement joins TRBV28 to TRBJ2-1; perhaps TRBD1 as D (5 bases). The V end was cut by 3 bases, the J end by 0 bases, with 18 bases between. The CDR3 is 18 residues long. Per the germline V gene, CDR1 is MDHEN and CDR2 is SYDVKM. The CDR3 sequence: CASSFRRGMTSSYNEQFF. The CDR3 DNA follows: TGTGCCAGCAGTTTCCGAAGGGGAATGACGAGCTCCTACAATGAGCAGTTCTTC. The variable domain in full, completed from reference TRBV28 and TRBJ2-1, reads DVKVTQSSRYLVKRTGEKVFLECVQDMDHENMFWYRQDPGLGLRLIYFSYDVKMKEKGDIPEGYSVSREKKERFSLILESASTNQTSMYLCASSFRRGMTSSYNEQFFGPGTRLTVL.

The V and J genes are TRBV7-6 and TRBJ2-1; no reliable D call. V dropped 1 base and J dropped 4 bases, with 8 bases sitting between them. Germline V gene lookup returns CDR1 SGHVS and CDR2 FNYEAQ. The CDR3 is 14 amino acids. CDR3 residues: CASSLGPQYNEQFF. The CDR3 DNA sequence: TGTGCCAGCAGCTTAGGTCCGCAGTACAATGAGCAGTTCTTC.

The chain is built from TRBV4-1 and TRBJ2-1, with 9 bases matching TRBD1. The J segment lost 4 bases and the V segment lost 0 bases, leaving 7 bases of the junction unmatched. Germline values: CDR1 MGHRA, CDR2 YSYEKL. The CDR3 contains 17 residues. CDR3 residues: CASSQDRGQGSYNEQFF. The CDR3 nucleotides are TGCGCCAGCAGCCAAGATAGGGGACAGGGCAGTTACAATGAGCAGTTCTTC.

The rearrangement uses TRBV5-6 and TRBJ1-2, with D tentatively TRBD1 (5 bases). Germline CDR1 and CDR2: SGHDT and YYEEEE. The CDR3 consists of 11 residues. Trimming took off 2 bases at V and 13 bases at J, with 12 bases between the two ends. The CDR3 region has the DNA TGTGCCAGCAGCTTCGGACATATTGGCACCTTC. Protein product: CASSFGHIGTF. Complete variable domain (other parts from reference TRBV5-6 and TRBJ1-2): DAGVTQSPTHLIKTRGQQVTLRCSPKSGHDTVSWYQQALGQGPQFIFQYYEEEERQRGNFPDRFSGHQFPNYSSELNVNALLLGDSALYLCASSFGHIGTFGSGTRLTVV.